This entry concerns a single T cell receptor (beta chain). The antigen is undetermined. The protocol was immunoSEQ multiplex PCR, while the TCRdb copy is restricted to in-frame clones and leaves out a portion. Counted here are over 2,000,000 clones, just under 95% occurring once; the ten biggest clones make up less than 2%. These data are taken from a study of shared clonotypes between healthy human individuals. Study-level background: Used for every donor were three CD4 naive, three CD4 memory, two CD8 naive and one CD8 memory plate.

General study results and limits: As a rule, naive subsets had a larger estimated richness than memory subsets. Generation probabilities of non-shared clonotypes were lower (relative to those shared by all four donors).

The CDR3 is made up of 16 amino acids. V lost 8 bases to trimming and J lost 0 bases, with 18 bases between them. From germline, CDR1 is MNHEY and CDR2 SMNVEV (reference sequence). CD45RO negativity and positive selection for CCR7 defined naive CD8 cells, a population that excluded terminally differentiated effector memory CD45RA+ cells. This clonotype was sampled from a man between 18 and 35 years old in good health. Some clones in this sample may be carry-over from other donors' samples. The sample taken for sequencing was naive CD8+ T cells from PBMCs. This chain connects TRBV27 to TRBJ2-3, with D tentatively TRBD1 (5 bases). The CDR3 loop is CASAILTDTSTDTQYF. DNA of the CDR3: TGTGCCAGCGCCATCTTGACGGACACTAGCACAGATACGCAGTATTTT.